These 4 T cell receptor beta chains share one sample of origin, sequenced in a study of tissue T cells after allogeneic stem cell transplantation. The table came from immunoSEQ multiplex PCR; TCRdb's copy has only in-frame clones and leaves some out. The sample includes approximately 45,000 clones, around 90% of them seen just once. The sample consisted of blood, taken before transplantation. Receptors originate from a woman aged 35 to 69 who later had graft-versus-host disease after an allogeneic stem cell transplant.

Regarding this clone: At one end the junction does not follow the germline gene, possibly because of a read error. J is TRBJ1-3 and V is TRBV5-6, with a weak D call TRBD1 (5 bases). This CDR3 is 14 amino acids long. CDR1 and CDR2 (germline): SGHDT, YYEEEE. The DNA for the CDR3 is TGTGCCAGCAGCCGATGGGGGGGTGGAGACACCATATATTTT. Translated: CASSRWGGGDTIYF.

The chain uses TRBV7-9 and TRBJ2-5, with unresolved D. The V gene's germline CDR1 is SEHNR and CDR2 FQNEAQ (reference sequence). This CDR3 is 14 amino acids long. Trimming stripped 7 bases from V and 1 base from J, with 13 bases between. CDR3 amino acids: CASKVVLGQETQYF. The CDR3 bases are TGTGCCAGCAAGGTAGTCCTAGGCCAAGAGACCCAGTACTTC.

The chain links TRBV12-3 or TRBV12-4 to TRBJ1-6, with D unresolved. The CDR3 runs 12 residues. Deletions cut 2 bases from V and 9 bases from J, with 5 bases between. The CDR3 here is CASSLYPSPLHF. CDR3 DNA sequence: TGTGCCAGCAGTTTATACCCTTCACCCCTCCACTTT.

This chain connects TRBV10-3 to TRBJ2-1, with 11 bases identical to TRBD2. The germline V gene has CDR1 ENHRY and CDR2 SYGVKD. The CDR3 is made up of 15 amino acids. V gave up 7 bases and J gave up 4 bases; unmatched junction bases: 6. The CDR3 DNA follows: TGTGCCATCAACACCGGGACTAGCGGTTACAATGAGCAGTTCTTC. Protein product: CAINTGTSGYNEQFF.